Listed below are T cell receptor beta chains from one sample, sequenced in a study of T cell repertoires in aging, cancer and after chemotherapy. Each CDR3 protein is one row after TCRdb ran MiXCR on the multiplex PCR reads. Of about 12,000 distinct CDR3 sequences listed, about 28% are singletons. The sequencing sample was made of blood. Receptors originate from a human donor in good health. The donor label of this sample is uncertain. Both conserved end residues are part of each CDR3. A D gene is named only where the DNA matches it firmly. A row's size may be missing; if present it is once, few, many or a size class.

j_call | clone_size | cdr3_length | d_call | v_call | cdr3_nt | cdr3_aa
TRBJ2-1 | medium-sized | 15 | TRBD2 | TRBV19 | TGTGCCAGTAACCCAGCGGGGTCGTCCTACAATGAGCAGTTCTTC | CASNPAGSSYNEQFF
TRBJ2-5 | . | 14 | . | TRBV5-5 | TGTGCCAGCAGCCCAGGGGAGTGGGTCGAGACCCAGTACTTC | CASSPGEWVETQYF
TRBJ2-5 | . | 14 | . | TRBV5-1 | TGCGCCAGCAGCTTGGGGGTTTACCAAGAGACCCAGTACTTC | CASSLGVYQETQYF
TRBJ2-1 | . | 17 | . | TRBV15 | TGTGCCACCAGAACTACAGGGCTTGGGGGGGAGTACAATGAGCAGTTCTTC | CATRTTGLGGEYNEQFF
TRBJ2-7 | . | 15 | TRBD2 | TRBV27 | TGTGCCAGCAGTCCAGGGACAGCGGGGGGTTACAAGCAGTACTTC | CASSPGTAGGYKQYF
TRBJ1-2 | few | 14 | TRBD1 | TRBV6-2/TRBV6-3 | TGTGCCAGCAGTTGGGACAGAGCTAACTATGGCTACACCTTC | CASSWDRANYGYTF
TRBJ2-6 | . | 15 | . | TRBV7-9 | TGTGCCAGCAGCCCGCGGTCCTCTGGGGCCAACGTCCTGACTTTC | CASSPRSSGANVLTF
TRBJ1-2 | . | 14 | TRBD1 | TRBV5-5 | TGTGCCAGCAGCTTTCTACAGGGGGCGCGAGGCTACACCTTC | CASSFLQGARGYTF
TRBJ1-5 | . | 18 | . | TRBV11-1 | TGTGCCAGCAGCCAAGGGTTGGAGGATCCATCCGGCAATCAGCCCCAGCATTTT | CASSQGLEDPSGNQPQHF
TRBJ1-4 | . | 16 | . | TRBV2 | TGTGCCAGCAGGGACAGCCGTTTCGCAACTAATGAAAAACTGTTTTTT | CASRDSRFATNEKLFF
TRBJ1-4 | . | 16 | TRBD1 | TRBV28 | TGTGCCAGCAGTTTTGGGGACAGGGGTCCTAATGAAAAACTGTTTTTT | CASSFGDRGPNEKLFF
TRBJ1-3 | few | 14 | . | TRBV5-6 | TGTGCCAGCAGCGTCACGGGAGCTGGAAACACCATATATTTT | CASSVTGAGNTIYF
TRBJ2-1 | . | 16 | . | TRBV2 | TGTGCCAGCAGTGACGTCCAGGCCCGCTCCTACAATGAGCAGTTCTTC | CASSDVQARSYNEQFF
TRBJ2-7 | . | 12 | TRBD2 | TRBV6-6 | TGTGCCAGCAGTGGGGAGGGCGGCGAGCAGTACTTC | CASSGEGGEQYF
TRBJ2-2 | . | 13 | . | TRBV5-6 | TGTGCCAGCAGCTTGGCCTCCCCCGGGGAGCTGTTTTTT | CASSLASPGELFF
TRBJ2-1 | few | 15 | . | TRBV15 | TGTGCCACCAGCCCCCGCCGGGCCCAGCGGAATGAGCAGTTCTTC | CATSPRRAQRNEQFF
TRBJ2-5 | few | 16 | . | TRBV6-2/TRBV6-3 | TGTGCCAGCAGTTACCGTTTCGCGGGGGCAGGGGAGACCCAGTACTTC | CASSYRFAGAGETQYF
TRBJ1-2 | few | 13 | TRBD1 | TRBV27 | TGTGCCAGCAGGGGACAGGGGGGAGATGGCTACACCTTC | CASRGQGGDGYTF
TRBJ1-4 | . | 14 | . | TRBV12-3/TRBV12-4 | TGTGCCAGCAGCCCTCGGTTAATGGGTGAAAAACTGTTTTTT | CASSPRLMGEKLFF
TRBJ1-2 | few | 12 | . | TRBV5-6 | TGTGCCAGCAGACTCGGGACCTATGGCTACACCTTC | CASRLGTYGYTF
TRBJ2-3 | . | 16 | . | TRBV30 | TGTGCCAGCAGCTCAAGACTAGGGTGGGTCACAGATATGCAGTATTTT | CASSSRLGWVTDMQYF
TRBJ1-2 | . | 13 | TRBD1 | TRBV6-6 | TGTGCCATTGGACAGGATGATACCTATGGCTACACCTTC | CAIGQDDTYGYTF
TRBJ1-6 | . | 14 | . | TRBV15 | TGTGCCACCAGCAGAGGGACATATAATTCACCCCTCCACTTT | CATSRGTYNSPLHF
TRBJ2-2 | few | 15 | . | TRBV6-6 | TGTGCCAGCAGTTTCCCCGCGGTGAGCTCCGGGGAGCTGTTTTTT | CASSFPAVSSGELFF
TRBJ1-1 | . | 15 | TRBD1 | TRBV20-1 | TGCAGTGCTAGGCCCATAGACAGGGAGAACACTGAAGCTTTCTTT | CSARPIDRENTEAFF
TRBJ2-6 | few | 19 | TRBD1 | TRBV6-5 | TGTGCCAGCAGTCGGATTTTGGGACAGGGGGCCTCTGGGGCCAACGTCCTGACTTTC | CASSRILGQGASGANVLTF
TRBJ2-7 | . | 14 | . | TRBV20-1 | TGCAGTGCCGCCGACAGTACCTTTGCCTACGAGCAGTACTTC | CSAADSTFAYEQYF
TRBJ2-7 | . | 12 | . | TRBV11-2 | TGTGCCAGCAGCTTAGGAGTCTACGAGCAGTACTTC | CASSLGVYEQYF